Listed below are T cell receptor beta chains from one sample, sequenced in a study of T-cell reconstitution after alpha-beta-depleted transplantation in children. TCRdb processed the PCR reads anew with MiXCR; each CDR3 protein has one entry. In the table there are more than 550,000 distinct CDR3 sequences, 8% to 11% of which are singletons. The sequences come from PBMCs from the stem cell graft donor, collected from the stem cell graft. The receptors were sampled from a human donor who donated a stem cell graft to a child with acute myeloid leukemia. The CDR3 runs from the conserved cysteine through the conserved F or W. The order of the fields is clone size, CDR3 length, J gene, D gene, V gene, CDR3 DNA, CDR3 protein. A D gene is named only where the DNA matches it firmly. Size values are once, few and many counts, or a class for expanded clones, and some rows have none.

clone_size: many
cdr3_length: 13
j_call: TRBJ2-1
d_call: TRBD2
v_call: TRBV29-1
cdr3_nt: TGCAGCGCAGGGACTAGCACAAACAATGAGCAGTTCTTC
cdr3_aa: CSAGTSTNNEQFF

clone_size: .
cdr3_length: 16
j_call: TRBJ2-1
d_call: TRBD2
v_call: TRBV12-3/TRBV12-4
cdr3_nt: TGTGCCAGCAGACCAGGACTAGCGGGGGGGTTCAATGAGCAGTTCTTC
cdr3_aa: CASRPGLAGGFNEQFF

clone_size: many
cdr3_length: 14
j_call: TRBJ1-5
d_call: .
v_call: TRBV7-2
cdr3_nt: TGTGCCAGCAGCTCCGTGGAGGGGTACGGGCCCCAGCATTTT
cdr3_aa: CASSSVEGYGPQHF

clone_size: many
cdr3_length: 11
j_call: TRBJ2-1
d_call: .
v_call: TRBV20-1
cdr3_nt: TGCAGTGCGGGGGATGTGAATGAGCAGTTCTTC
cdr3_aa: CSAGDVNEQFF

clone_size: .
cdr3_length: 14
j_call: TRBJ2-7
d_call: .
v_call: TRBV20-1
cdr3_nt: TGCAGTGCCCAGACCCCCCCGGGGTCCTACGAGCAGTACTTC
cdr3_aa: CSAQTPPGSYEQYF

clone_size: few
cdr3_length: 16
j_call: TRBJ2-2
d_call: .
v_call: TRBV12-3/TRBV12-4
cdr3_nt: TGTGCCAGCAGTCCATTAGCGGCCTTGAACACCGGGGAGCTGTTTTTT
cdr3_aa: CASSPLAALNTGELFF

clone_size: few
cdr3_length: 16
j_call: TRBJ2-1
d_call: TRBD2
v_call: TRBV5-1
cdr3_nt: TGCGCCAGCAGCTTGGAAGTGGCGGGAGTCGACAATGAGCAGTTCTTC
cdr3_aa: CASSLEVAGVDNEQFF

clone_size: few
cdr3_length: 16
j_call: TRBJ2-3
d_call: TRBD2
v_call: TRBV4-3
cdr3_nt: TGCGCCAGCAGCCAGGAACTAGCGGGAGGAAGAGATACGCAGTATTTT
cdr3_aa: CASSQELAGGRDTQYF

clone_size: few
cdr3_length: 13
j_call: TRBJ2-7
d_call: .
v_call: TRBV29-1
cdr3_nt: TGCAGCGCAAGGACGGATTTCACCTACGAGCAGTACTTC
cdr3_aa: CSARTDFTYEQYF

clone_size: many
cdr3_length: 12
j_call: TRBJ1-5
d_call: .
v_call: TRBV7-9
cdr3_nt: TGTGCCAGCAGCTTAGGGTATCAGCCCCAGCATTTT
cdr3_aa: CASSLGYQPQHF

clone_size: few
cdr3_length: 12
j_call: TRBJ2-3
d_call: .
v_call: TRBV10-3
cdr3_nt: TGTGCCATCCTCGCGGGGACAGATACGCAGTATTTT
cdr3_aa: CAILAGTDTQYF

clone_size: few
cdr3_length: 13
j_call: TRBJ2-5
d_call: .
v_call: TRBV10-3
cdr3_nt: TGTGCCATCAGTCGTGGACAGCAGGAGACCCAGTACTTC
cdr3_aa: CAISRGQQETQYF

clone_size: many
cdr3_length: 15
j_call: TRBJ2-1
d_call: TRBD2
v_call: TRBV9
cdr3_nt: TGTGCCAGCAGCAAAACTAGCGGGAATTACAATGAGCAGTTCTTC
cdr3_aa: CASSKTSGNYNEQFF

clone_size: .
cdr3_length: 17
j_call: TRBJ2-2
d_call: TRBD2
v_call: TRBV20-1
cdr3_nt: TGCAGTGCTAGAGATATTCGGGGACTAGTGGGCACCGGGGAGCTGTTTTTT
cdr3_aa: CSARDIRGLVGTGELFF

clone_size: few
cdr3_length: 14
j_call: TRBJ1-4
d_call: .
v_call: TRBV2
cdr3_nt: TGTGCCAGCAGTGGCCTCAGGCAGACTGAAAAACTGTTTTTT
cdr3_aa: CASSGLRQTEKLFF

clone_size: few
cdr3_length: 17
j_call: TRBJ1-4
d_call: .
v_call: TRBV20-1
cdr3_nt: TGCAGTGCTAGAGATCCGAACACCGGACCCTTGGATGAAAAACTGTTTTTT
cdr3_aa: CSARDPNTGPLDEKLFF

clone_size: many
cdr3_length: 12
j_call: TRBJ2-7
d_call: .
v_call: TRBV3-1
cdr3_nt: TGTGCCAGCAGCCAAGCCTCCTACGAGCAGTACTTC
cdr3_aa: CASSQASYEQYF

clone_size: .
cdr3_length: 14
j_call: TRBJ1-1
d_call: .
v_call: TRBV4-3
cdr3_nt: TGCGCCAGCAGCCAAGTGAGGGGGATCACTGAAGCTTTCTTT
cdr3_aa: CASSQVRGITEAFF

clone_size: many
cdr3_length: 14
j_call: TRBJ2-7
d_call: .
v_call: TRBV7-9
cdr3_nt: TGTGCCAGCAGCTTAGGACAGGTCAATTCGGGGCAGTACTTC
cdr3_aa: CASSLGQVNSGQYF

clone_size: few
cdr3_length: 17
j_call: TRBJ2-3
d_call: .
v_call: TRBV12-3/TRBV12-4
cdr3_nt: TGTGCCAGCAGTTTAGGCCCCGGGGAAACAAGCACAGATACGCAGTATTTT
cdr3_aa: CASSLGPGETSTDTQYF